Shown below are 20 T cell receptor beta chains from a single sample sequenced in a study of T cell responses to AZD1222 COVID-19 vaccine. This table comes from immunoSEQ multiplex PCR, and its TCRdb copy is limited to in-frame clones, with some not included. The repertoire includes around 100,000 clones, over 75% of them detected once, and just over 4% sits in the top ten. Sample: peripheral blood, taken on day 0 of MenACWY control vaccination. The origin of the receptors is an adult in good health.

This clone came up a few times. V usage is TRBV28 and J usage is TRBJ2-5; 10 nucleotides line up with TRBD1. After removal of 7 bases from V and 5 bases from J, the junction contained 4 bases not matched to a gene. There are 13 residues in the CDR3. Looked up from germline, CDR1 is MDHEN and CDR2 is SYDVKM. The CDR3 nucleotides are TGTGCCAGCAAGACAGGGGGCGTGGAGACCCAGTACTTC. Amino acids: CASKTGGVETQYF.

As for this clone: The junction differs from germline at one of its ends, possibly a read error. The V call is TRBV2, the J call TRBJ2-3; D ambiguous. The germline gives CDR1 SNHLY, CDR2 FYNNEI. The CDR3 is 12 residues long. The CDR3 coding sequence is TGTGCCAGCACTACACCCCCAGATGCGCAGTATTTT. It yields the protein CASTTPPDAQYF.

V gene TRBV5-1 combines with J gene TRBJ1-3, with a tentative D call TRBD1 (6 bases). Germline assignment: CDR1 SGHRS and CDR2 YFSETQ. This CDR3 is built from 17 residues. Deletions cut 4 bases from V and 2 bases from J, with 19 bases between. The chain's CDR3 is CASSPNPDSRTGNTIYF. The CDR3, as DNA: TGCGCCAGCAGCCCCAATCCGGACAGTCGAACTGGAAACACCATATATTTT.

V is TRBV4-1 and J is TRBJ2-2, with D possibly matching TRBD2 (7 bases). Trimming took off 3 bases at V and 5 bases at J, with 16 bases between the two ends. There are 16 residues in the CDR3. CDR1 and CDR2 from the germline V gene are MGHRA and YSYEKL. The chain's CDR3 is CASSHVLAGATGELFF. DNA for the CDR3: TGCGCCAGCAGCCACGTACTTGCGGGGGCGACCGGGGAGCTGTTTTTT.

This chain uses TRBV28 with TRBJ2-3; 15 positions agree with TRBD2. The V gene's germline CDR1 is MDHEN and CDR2 SYDVKM. V gave up 0 bases and J gave up 0 bases; unmatched junction bases: 4. This CDR3 has 19 amino acids. Here the CDR3 DNA reads TGTGCCAGCAGTTTATGGGGACTAGCGGGGGGAGTTAGCACAGATACGCAGTATTTT. Residues: CASSLWGLAGGVSTDTQYF. Looking up the rest from reference TRBV28 and TRBJ2-3 gives the full variable domain: DVKVTQSSRYLVKRTGEKVFLECVQDMDHENMFWYRQDPGLGLRLIYFSYDVKMKEKGDIPEGYSVSREKKERFSLILESASTNQTSMYLCASSLWGLAGGVSTDTQYFGPGTRLTVL.

The chain is built from TRBV10-2 and TRBJ1-2; D possibly corresponds to TRBD1 (5 bases). Trimming removed 5 bases from V and 8 bases from J, with 12 bases in between. Germline CDR1 is WSHSY and CDR2 is SAAADI. The CDR3 consists of 12 residues. The CDR3 region has the DNA TGCGCCAGCAGTCCAGGGTCTGAAGGCTACACCTTC. Protein product: CASSPGSEGYTF.

V gene TRBV7-9 combines with J gene TRBJ1-1, with D maybe TRBD1 (6 bases). V was trimmed by 4 bases and J by 2 bases, leaving 14 bases between them. Germline V gene lookup returns CDR1 SEHNR and CDR2 FQNEAQ (reference sequence). This CDR3 has 15 amino acids. CDR3 sequence reads: CASSSKRTDNTEAFF. The CDR3 region has the DNA TGTGCCAGCAGCTCAAAGAGGACAGACAACACTGAAGCTTTCTTT.

This clone was picked up a small number of times. The J gene is TRBJ1-5, the V gene TRBV5-8; D unclear. Germline CDR1 is SGHTS and CDR2 is YDEGEE. Trimming took 0 bases from V and 7 from J, leaving 14 bases between them. The CDR3 contains 15 residues. In DNA form, the CDR3 reads TGTGCCAGCAGCTTGGAAGGGTTTGGTGTCCAGCCCCAGCATTTT. Translating it yields CASSLEGFGVQPQHF.

This clone was seen a single time. J is TRBJ1-1 and V is TRBV19; D may be TRBD1 (6 bases). V lost 4 bases, J lost 0 bases, and 12 bases lay in between. CDR1 and CDR2 (germline): LNHDA, SQIVND (reference sequence). The CDR3 contains 15 residues. The CDR3: CASSRSGQLNTEAFF. The CDR3 nucleotides read TGTGCCAGTAGTAGATCCGGACAGTTGAACACTGAAGCTTTCTTT.

This clone was recorded only once. The V and J genes are TRBV28 and TRBJ1-5; D may be TRBD1 (6 bases). CDR3 length equals 15 residues. Germline V gives CDR1 MDHEN, CDR2 SYDVKM. V shed 3 bases and J shed 7 bases, with 16 bases lying between them. Here the CDR3 reads CASSLGQGILQPQHF. CDR3 coding DNA: TGTGCCAGCAGTTTGGGGCAGGGGATATTACAGCCCCAGCATTTT.

This sequence joins TRBV3-1 (or the pseudogene TRBV3-2) and TRBJ2-2; D is unclear. The CDR3 loop spans 16 amino acids. Germline V gene lookup returns CDR1 LGHDT and CDR2 YNNKEL (reference sequence). V was trimmed by 1 base and J by 2 bases, leaving 11 bases between them. The CDR3 spells CASSQGSIRNTGELFF. CDR3 DNA sequence: TGTGCCAGCAGCCAAGGCAGCATAAGAAACACCGGGGAGCTGTTTTTT.

V is TRBV5-1 and J is TRBJ2-5; TRBD1 matches at 8 bases. V trimming: 7 bases; J trimming: 4 bases; junction bases outside the gene matches: 6. Germline V gene data show CDR1 as SGHRS and CDR2 as YFSETQ. The CDR3 is 13 amino acids. This chain's CDR3 is CASRGQDLETQYF. The CDR3 nucleotides read TGCGCCAGCCGGGGACAGGACTTAGAGACCCAGTACTTC.

The chain uses TRBV6-5 and TRBJ1-1; no firm D call. Deletions cut 7 bases from V and 8 bases from J, with 11 bases between. The CDR3 consists of 11 residues. The germline CDR1 and CDR2 sequences are MNHEY and SVGAGI. The CDR3 here is CASITRVEAFF. CDR3 bases: TGTGCCAGCATCACACGGGTCGAAGCTTTCTTT.

The CDR3 is CASSFRNLYGYTF. Here the CDR3 DNA reads TGTGCCAGCAGCTTCCGGAACCTATATGGCTACACCTTC. The chain has TRBV7-2 and TRBJ1-2; no firm D call. V was clipped by 3 bases and J by 5 bases, with 10 bases between them. The CDR3 spans 13 residues. Germline assignment: CDR1 SGHTA and CDR2 FQGNSA.

The chain links TRBV19 to TRBJ2-5; TRBD2 matches at 13 bases. The CDR3 is 14 residues long. Germline-derived CDR1 and CDR2 are LNHDA and SQIVND (reference sequence). The trim removed 5 bases at V and 5 bases at J, leaving 2 bases unmatched. The CDR3 reads CASSWTSGSETQYF. DNA for the CDR3: TGTGCCAGTAGTTGGACTAGCGGGAGTGAGACCCAGTACTTC.

The chain employs TRBV7-9 and TRBJ1-2, with D possibly being TRBD1 (6 bases). This CDR3 is 13 amino acids long. The germline CDR1 and CDR2 sequences are SEHNR and FQNEAQ (reference sequence). V was shortened by 10 bases and J by 4 bases, with 16 bases between the two germline ends. The CDR3 loop is CANRPGAGYGYTF. The CDR3 DNA is TGTGCCAACCGCCCGGGGGCGGGCTATGGCTACACCTTC.

The chain carries TRBV7-9 and TRBJ2-1; D remains ambiguous. The germline CDR1 and CDR2 sequences are SEHNR and FQNEAQ (reference sequence). Trimming stripped 5 bases from V and 0 bases from J, with 11 bases between. This CDR3 has 15 amino acids. CDR3 sequence reads: CASSPASFSYNEQFF. In DNA form, the CDR3 reads TGTGCCAGCAGCCCCGCTAGTTTCTCCTACAATGAGCAGTTCTTC.

V and J are TRBV2 and TRBJ1-6; D might be TRBD1 (5 bases). CDR1 SNHLY and CDR2 FYNNEI come from the germline V gene. The CDR3 contains 16 residues. Trimming took off 4 bases at V and 8 bases at J, with 18 bases between the two ends. The DNA for the CDR3 is TGTGCCAGCAGTGGAGACCAGGGATTTGACGATTCACCCCTCCACTTT. Residues: CASSGDQGFDDSPLHF.

The chain is built from TRBV6-5 and TRBJ1-2; no definite D call. V lost 5 bases and J lost 4, with 14 bases in between. The CDR3 has 14 residues. Germline V gene data show CDR1 as MNHEY and CDR2 as SVGAGI. The CDR3 sequence is CASSPSGRAYGYTF. Written as DNA, the CDR3 is TGTGCCAGCAGTCCGTCGGGCCGAGCCTATGGCTACACCTTC.

The sample holds one count of this clone. One end of the junction fails to match germline, which may point to a read error. The chain combines TRBV7-2 with TRBJ1-1; 8 bases match TRBD1. The CDR3 contains 12 residues. Germline V gene data show CDR1 as SGHTA and CDR2 as FQGNSA. The CDR3 protein is CASSLRQGKLSF. CDR3 DNA sequence: TGTGCCAGCAGCCTACGACAGGGGAAGCTCTCCTTC.